A selection of T cell receptor beta chains follows, all from one sample in a study of T cell changes during pregnancy in multiple sclerosis. Libraries were prepared by immunoSEQ multiplex PCR; TCRdb keeps only in-frame clonotypes and omits some of them. The table lists about 100,000 clones, around 94% of them singletons. The sequenced sample was peripheral blood, obtained in the second trimester of pregnancy. These receptors came from a female donor with multiple sclerosis, enrolled in a pregnancy study. CDR3s include the opening cysteine and the closing phenylalanine or tryptophan. Each record gives: D gene, CDR3 length, clone size, V gene, J gene, CDR3 protein, CDR3 DNA. A D gene is named only where the DNA matches it firmly. Clone size appears in some rows only: once, few, many, or a class for an expanded clone.

.	13	.	TRBV6-6	TRBJ1-1	CASSYAERTEAFF	TGTGCCAGCAGTTACGCCGAGAGGACTGAAGCTTTCTTT
TRBD2	16	.	TRBV4-1	TRBJ2-5	CASSPWASGGQETQYF	TGCGCCAGCAGCCCGTGGGCTAGCGGGGGACAAGAGACCCAGTACTTC
.	14	.	TRBV5-1	TRBJ2-1	CASSLVSRGNEQFF	TGCGCCAGCAGCTTGGTATCTAGGGGTAATGAGCAGTTCTTC
.	13	once	TRBV6-1	TRBJ1-5	CASSRGLYQPQHF	TGTGCCAGCAGTAGAGGGCTTTATCAGCCCCAGCATTTT
.	12	.	TRBV11-2	TRBJ2-7	CASSSPYYEQYF	TGTGCCAGCAGCTCCCCCTACTACGAGCAGTACTTC
.	14	.	TRBV30	TRBJ2-7	CAWRASMTSYEQYF	TGTGCCTGGAGAGCAAGCATGACTAGCTACGAGCAGTACTTC
TRBD2	15	.	TRBV6-5	TRBJ2-1	CASREPSGGNNEQFF	TGTGCCAGCAGGGAACCTAGCGGGGGGAACAATGAGCAGTTCTTC
.	12	.	TRBV29-1	TRBJ1-1	CSVYLGQPEAFF	TGCAGCGTTTATCTTGGACAACCGGAAGCTTTCTTT
.	13	.	TRBV19	TRBJ2-5	CASSFGTYQTQYF	TGTGCCAGTAGTTTTGGGACATACCAGACCCAGTACTTC
TRBD1	14	.	TRBV27	TRBJ2-5	CASSLGQGVETQYF	TGTGCCAGCAGTTTGGGACAGGGGGTAGAGACCCAGTACTTC
TRBD2	16	.	TRBV5-4	TRBJ2-7	CASSLGGRGETYEQYF	TGTGCCAGCAGCTTGGGGGGCCGGGGGGAAACCTACGAGCAGTACTTC
.	14	.	TRBV27	TRBJ1-5	CASSHRDQNQPQHF	TGTGCCAGCAGTCACAGGGACCAGAATCAGCCCCAGCATTTT
.	14	few	TRBV28	TRBJ1-2	CASSRVGQNYGYTF	TGTGCCAGCAGTCGCGTGGGACAAAACTATGGCTACACCTTC
TRBD1	15	.	TRBV5-1	TRBJ1-1	CASSQVRQGNTEAFF	TGCGCCAGCAGCCAAGTCAGACAGGGAAACACTGAAGCTTTCTTT
TRBD2	15	.	TRBV7-7	TRBJ2-1	CASSPGLAGYNEQFF	TGTGCCAGCAGCCCGGGACTAGCGGGGTACAATGAGCAGTTCTTC
.	13	once	TRBV30	TRBJ1-2	CAWSTIEGDGYTF	TGTGCCTGGAGTACCATTGAGGGGGATGGCTACACCTTC
.	14	.	TRBV29-1	TRBJ1-3	CSVVTAGSGNTIYF	TGCAGCGTTGTAACGGCAGGCTCTGGAAACACCATATATTTT
TRBD1	16	.	TRBV6-4	TRBJ1-5	CASTSTGDRDDQPQHF	TGTGCCAGCACCTCTACTGGGGACAGGGATGATCAGCCCCAGCATTTT
TRBD1	16	.	TRBV13	TRBJ2-7	CASSLSPPGQGYEQYF	TGTGCCAGCAGCTTAAGCCCTCCGGGACAGGGCTACGAGCAGTACTTC
.	12	.	TRBV30	TRBJ2-2	CAWSRGAGELFF	TGTGCCTGGAGTAGGGGCGCCGGGGAGCTGTTTTTT
.	14	.	TRBV4-1	TRBJ1-4	CASSQGRGGEKLFF	TGCGCCAGCAGCCAAGGAAGGGGGGGCGAAAAACTGTTTTTT
.	15	.	TRBV7-3	TRBJ2-2	CASSLIAGESGELFF	TGTGCCAGCAGCTTAATCGCTGGGGAGTCCGGGGAGCTGTTTTTT
.	15	few	TRBV6-5	TRBJ1-6	CASTAGQIHNSPLHF	TGTGCCAGCACAGCGGGACAAATTCATAATTCACCCCTCCACTTT
.	14	.	TRBV7-3	TRBJ1-2	CASRLTDTTYGYTF	TGTGCCAGCAGGCTCACTGACACCACCTATGGCTACACCTTC
TRBD1	14	.	TRBV19	TRBJ1-2	CASSMSGGRRGYTF	TGTGCCAGTAGTATGTCAGGGGGCCGTCGTGGCTACACCTTC
.	14	.	TRBV7-9	TRBJ2-3	CASSLTLDTDTQYF	TGTGCCAGCAGCTTAACCCTAGACACAGATACGCAGTATTTT
.	15	.	TRBV7-3	TRBJ2-7	CASSPNPGTAYEQYF	TGTGCCAGCAGCCCCAACCCTGGGACTGCCTACGAGCAGTACTTC
TRBD2	15	.	TRBV19	TRBJ2-3	CASGTGGFTTDTQYF	TGTGCCAGTGGGACGGGGGGATTTACTACAGATACGCAGTATTTT
.	14	.	TRBV7-2	TRBJ2-5	CASSLRLVPETQYF	TGTGCCAGCAGCTTACGACTAGTACCTGAGACCCAGTACTTC
TRBD1	15	once	TRBV5-1	TRBJ2-5	CASSSRQGRGETQYF	TGCGCCAGCAGCTCAAGACAGGGGCGGGGAGAGACCCAGTACTTC
.	14	.	TRBV19	TRBJ1-1	CASSPLTGNTEAFF	TGTGCCAGTAGCCCCTTGACAGGGAACACTGAAGCTTTCTTT
.	14	.	TRBV5-6	TRBJ2-4	CASSSPGLKNIQYF	TGTGCCAGCAGCTCCCCCGGACTCAAAAACATTCAGTACTTC
.	18	.	TRBV5-6	TRBJ1-1	CASSDGAAPTGRGTEAFF	TGTGCCAGCAGCGACGGGGCTGCCCCTACAGGGAGAGGCACTGAAGCTTTCTTT
TRBD1	14	.	TRBV9	TRBJ1-4	CASSAQGAQEKLFF	TGTGCCAGCAGCGCACAGGGGGCGCAAGAAAAACTGTTTTTT
.	13	.	TRBV9	TRBJ2-3	CASSVASTDTQYF	TGTGCCAGCAGCGTAGCTAGCACAGATACGCAGTATTTT
.	14	few	TRBV5-1	TRBJ2-7	CASSLNAVSYEQYF	TGCGCCAGCAGCTTGAATGCGGTTTCCTACGAGCAGTACTTC
TRBD1	14	.	TRBV2	TRBJ2-2	CASRGTGITGELFF	TGTGCCAGCAGGGGGACAGGAATCACCGGGGAGCTGTTTTTT
TRBD1	14	once	TRBV28	TRBJ1-1	CASRPDRGGTEAFF	TGTGCCAGCAGGCCCGACAGGGGAGGCACTGAAGCTTTCTTT
.	16	.	TRBV4-2	TRBJ2-1	CASSKRTKEGLNEQFF	TGTGCCAGCAGTAAAAGGACTAAGGAGGGTCTCAATGAGCAGTTCTTC
.	13	.	TRBV7-8	TRBJ2-7	CASSLDPFSEQYF	TGTGCCAGCAGCTTAGACCCGTTCAGCGAGCAGTACTTC
.	17	.	TRBV5-5	TRBJ1-1	CASSSLPTGPLNTEAFF	TGTGCCAGCAGCTCCCTTCCGACAGGTCCCCTGAACACTGAAGCTTTCTTT
.	15	.	TRBV13	TRBJ1-1	CASSSGPGEHTEAFF	TGTGCCAGCAGCTCCGGTCCCGGGGAGCACACTGAAGCTTTCTTT